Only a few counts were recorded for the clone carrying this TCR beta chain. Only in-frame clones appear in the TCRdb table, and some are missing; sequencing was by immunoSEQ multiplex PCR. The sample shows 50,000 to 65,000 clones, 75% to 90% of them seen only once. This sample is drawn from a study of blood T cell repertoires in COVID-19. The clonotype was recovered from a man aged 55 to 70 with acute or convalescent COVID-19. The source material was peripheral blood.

The CDR3 nucleotides are TGTGCCAGCAGCATAGGACAGCACTCTGGAAACACCATATATTTT. Translated, it gives CASSIGQHSGNTIYF. The chain joins TRBV5-6 to TRBJ1-3; TRBD1 is a possible D gene (6 bases). The CDR3 is 15 amino acids. The germline V gene has CDR1 SGHDT and CDR2 YYEEEE. V dropped 4 bases and J dropped 0 bases, with 11 bases sitting between them.